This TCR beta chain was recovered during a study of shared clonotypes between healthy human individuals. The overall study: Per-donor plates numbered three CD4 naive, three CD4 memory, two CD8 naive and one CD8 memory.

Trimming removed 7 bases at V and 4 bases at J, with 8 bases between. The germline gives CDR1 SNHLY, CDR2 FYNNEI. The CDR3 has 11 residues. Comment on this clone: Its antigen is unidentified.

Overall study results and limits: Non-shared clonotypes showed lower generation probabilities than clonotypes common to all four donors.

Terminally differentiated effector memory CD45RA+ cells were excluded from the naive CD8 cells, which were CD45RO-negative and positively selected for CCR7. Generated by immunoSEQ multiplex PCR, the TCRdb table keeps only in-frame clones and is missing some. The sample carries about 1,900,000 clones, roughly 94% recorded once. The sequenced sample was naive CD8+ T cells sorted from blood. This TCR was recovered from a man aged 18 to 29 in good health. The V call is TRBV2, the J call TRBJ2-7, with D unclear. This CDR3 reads CASTVTYEQYF. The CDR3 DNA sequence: TGTGCCAGCACGGTTACTTACGAGCAGTACTTC.